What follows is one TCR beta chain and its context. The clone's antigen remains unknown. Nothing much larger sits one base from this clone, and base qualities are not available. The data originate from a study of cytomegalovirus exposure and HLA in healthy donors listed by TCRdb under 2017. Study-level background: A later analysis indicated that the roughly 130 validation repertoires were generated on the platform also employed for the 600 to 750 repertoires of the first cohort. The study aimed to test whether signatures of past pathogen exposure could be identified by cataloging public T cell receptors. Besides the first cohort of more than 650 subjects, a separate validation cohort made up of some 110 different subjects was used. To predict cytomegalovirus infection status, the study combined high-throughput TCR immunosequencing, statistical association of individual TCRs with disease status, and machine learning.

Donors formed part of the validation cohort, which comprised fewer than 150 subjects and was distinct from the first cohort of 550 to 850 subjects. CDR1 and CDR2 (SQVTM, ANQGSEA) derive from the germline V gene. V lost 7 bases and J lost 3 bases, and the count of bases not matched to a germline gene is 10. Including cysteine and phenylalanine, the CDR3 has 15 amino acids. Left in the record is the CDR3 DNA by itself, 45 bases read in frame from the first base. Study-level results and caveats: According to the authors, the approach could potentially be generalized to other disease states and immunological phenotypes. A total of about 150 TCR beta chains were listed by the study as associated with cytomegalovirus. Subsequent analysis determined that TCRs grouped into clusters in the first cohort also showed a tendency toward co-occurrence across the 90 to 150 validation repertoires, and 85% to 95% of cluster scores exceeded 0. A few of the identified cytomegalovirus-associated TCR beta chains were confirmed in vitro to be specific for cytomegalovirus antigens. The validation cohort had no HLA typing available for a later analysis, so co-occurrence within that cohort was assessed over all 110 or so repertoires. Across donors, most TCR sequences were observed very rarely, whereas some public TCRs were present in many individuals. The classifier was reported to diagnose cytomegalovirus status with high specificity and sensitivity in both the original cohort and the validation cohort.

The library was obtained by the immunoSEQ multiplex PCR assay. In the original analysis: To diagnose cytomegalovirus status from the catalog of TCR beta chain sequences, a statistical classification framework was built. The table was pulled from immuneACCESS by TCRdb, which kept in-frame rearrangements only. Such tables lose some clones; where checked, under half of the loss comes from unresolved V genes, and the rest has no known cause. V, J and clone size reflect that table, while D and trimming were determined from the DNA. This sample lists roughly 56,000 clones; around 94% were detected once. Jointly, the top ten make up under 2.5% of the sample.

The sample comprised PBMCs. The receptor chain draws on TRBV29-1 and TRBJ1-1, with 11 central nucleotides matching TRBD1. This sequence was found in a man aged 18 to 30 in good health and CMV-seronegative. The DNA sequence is TGCAGCGGAAGGACAGGGGGCGCCGGGGACACTGAAGCTTTCTTT. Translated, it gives CSGRTGGAGDTEAFF.